Given below is one T cell receptor beta chain in context. Antigen specificity is unknown. The data are from a study of shared clonotypes between healthy human individuals. Study conclusions and caveats: Having only a few donors restricted how much genetic and exposure-history diversity was captured. Researchers found naive subsets generally carried larger estimated richness than memory subsets. Only blood samples were collected, and tissue repertoires likely differ.

The germline V gene has CDR1 SGHNT and CDR2 YYREEE (reference sequence). This CDR3 has 18 residues. V lost 1 base and J 0 bases, leaving 17 bases between the germline ends. In the naive CD8 group, cells lacked CD45RO and were positively selected for CCR7, so terminally differentiated effector memory CD45RA+ cells were left out. Nashville, Tennessee was home to all donors, each a Caucasian adult. Measured with immunoSEQ multiplex PCR; TCRdb has only the in-frame clones, and not every one. The repertoire includes roughly 2,000,000 clones, approximately 92% of them detected once, and less than 2% sits in the top ten.

The sequence was collected from a man between 18 and 35 years old in good health. Some clones in this sample may be carry-over from other donors' samples. The chain is built from TRBV5-4 and TRBJ1-3; D is unresolved. The source material was naive CD8+ T cells from PBMCs. In nucleotides, the CDR3 is TGTGCCAGCAGCTTGAGACCCCCTAGGAATCCCTCTGGAAACACCATATATTTT. Its protein is CASSLRPPRNPSGNTIYF.